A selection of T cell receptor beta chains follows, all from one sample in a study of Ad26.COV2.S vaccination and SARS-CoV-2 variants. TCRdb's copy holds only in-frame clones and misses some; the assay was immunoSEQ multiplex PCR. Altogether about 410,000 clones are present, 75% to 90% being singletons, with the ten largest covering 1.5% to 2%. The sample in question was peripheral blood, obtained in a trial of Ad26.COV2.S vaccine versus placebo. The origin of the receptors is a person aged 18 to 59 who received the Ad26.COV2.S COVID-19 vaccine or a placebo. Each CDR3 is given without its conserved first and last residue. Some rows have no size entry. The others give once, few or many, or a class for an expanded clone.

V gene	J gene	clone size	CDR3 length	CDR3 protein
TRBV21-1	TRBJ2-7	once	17	ASSKAPLRRPQGPYEQY
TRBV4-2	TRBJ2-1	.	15	ASSQDWVGGSYNEQF
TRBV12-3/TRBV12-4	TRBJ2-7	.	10	ASRGATYEQY
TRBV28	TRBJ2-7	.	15	ASKRDREPGILYEQY
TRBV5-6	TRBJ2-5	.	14	ASSSSTANTGETQY
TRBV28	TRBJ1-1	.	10	ASSLGFREAF
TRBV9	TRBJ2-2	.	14	ASSGSGGTGTGELF
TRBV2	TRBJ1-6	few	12	ASSERGASSPLH
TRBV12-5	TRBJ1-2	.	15	ASGLVLGAATFYGYT
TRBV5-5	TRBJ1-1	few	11	ASSLANNPWAF
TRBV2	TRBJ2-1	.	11	ASRAGGPGEQF
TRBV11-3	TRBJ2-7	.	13	ASSLDGALSYEQY
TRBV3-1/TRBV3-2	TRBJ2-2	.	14	ASSFHRDRGAGELF
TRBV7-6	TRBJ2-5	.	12	ASSLGAHQETQY
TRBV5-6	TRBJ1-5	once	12	ASQDSGSNQPQH
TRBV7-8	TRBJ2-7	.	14	ASSSKDRAGSYEQY
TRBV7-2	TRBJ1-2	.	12	ASSPGVAEYGYT
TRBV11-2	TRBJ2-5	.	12	ASRRVSLQETQY
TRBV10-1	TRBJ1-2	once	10	ASSDRVHGYT
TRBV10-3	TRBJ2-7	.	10	AISELGNEQY
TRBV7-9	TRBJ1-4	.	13	ASSPGGIGREKLF
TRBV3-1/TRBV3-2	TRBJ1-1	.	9	ASSSITEAF
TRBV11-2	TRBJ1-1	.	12	ASSLGAFGTEAF
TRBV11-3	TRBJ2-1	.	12	ASSPVRLGNEQF
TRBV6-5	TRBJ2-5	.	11	ASSRPSQETQY
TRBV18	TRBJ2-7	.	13	ASSPMRGYYYEQY
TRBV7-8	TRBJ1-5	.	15	ASSLNWGQSSNQPQH
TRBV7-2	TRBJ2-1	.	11	ASSPWTSGKKF
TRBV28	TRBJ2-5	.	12	ASSLWAVQETQY
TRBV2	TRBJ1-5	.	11	ASSDSFNQPQH
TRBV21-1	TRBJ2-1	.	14	ASSSPSNGSYNEQF
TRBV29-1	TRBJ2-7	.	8	SVDVGEQY
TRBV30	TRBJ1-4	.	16	AWSQDRGGLSTNEKLF
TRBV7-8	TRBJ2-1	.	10	ASSPAWPREF
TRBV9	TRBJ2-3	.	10	ASSANTDTQY
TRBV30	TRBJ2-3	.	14	AWRGGTSGGTDTQY
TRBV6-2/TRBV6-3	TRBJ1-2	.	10	ASSYGEYGYT
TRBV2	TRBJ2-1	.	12	ASSELETYNEQF
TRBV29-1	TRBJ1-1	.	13	SVESGGLGNTEAF
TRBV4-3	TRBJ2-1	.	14	ASSQEGPMDHNEQF
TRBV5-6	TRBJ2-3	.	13	ASSPTRASTDTQY
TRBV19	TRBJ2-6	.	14	ASSSVQGSGANVLT
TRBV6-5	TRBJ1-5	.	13	ASSRQGPHNQPQH
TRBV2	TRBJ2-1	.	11	ASSPDSVLGQF
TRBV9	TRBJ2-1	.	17	ASSGTSGRGGSSYNEQF
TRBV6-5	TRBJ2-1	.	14	ASSYQGAGAYNEQF
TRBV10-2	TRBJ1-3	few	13	ASSESGSSGNTIY
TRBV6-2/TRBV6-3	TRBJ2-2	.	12	ASSPYKPTGELF
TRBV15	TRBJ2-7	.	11	ATSRGNEAEQY
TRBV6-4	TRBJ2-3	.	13	ASSPGLADTDTQY
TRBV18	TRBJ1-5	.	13	ASSPPGGQNQPQH
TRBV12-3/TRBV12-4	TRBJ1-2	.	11	ASSLDSYYGYT
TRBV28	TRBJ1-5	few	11	ASSPNPGQPQH
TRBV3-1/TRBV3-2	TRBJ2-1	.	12	ASSPTVGHNEQF
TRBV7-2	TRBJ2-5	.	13	ASSPPGTGLETQY
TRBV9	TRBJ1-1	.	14	ASSRTGLGMNTEAF
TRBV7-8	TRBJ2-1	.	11	ASTVAGGREQF
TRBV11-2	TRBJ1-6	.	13	ASSPGQGVNSPLH
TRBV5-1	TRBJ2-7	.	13	ASSPTGTGLNEQY
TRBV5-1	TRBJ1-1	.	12	ASSVGQGWTEAF